This T cell receptor (beta chain) is drawn from a study of blood T cell repertoires in COVID-19. Study summary: Acute and convalescent COVID-19 samples came from the United States, Italy and Spain.

V shed 6 bases, J shed 4 bases, and the junction held 5 bases outside the gene matches. The CDR3 runs 14 residues. Germline values: CDR1 MNHNY, CDR2 SVGAGI (reference sequence). Study processing details: How many nucleated cells were present was estimated from reference gene primer amplification. Data came from immunoSEQ multiplex PCR; TCRdb stores just in-frame clones and leaves some out. V, J and clone size derive from that table, while D and trimming were established from the DNA sequence. Seen here are around 95,000 clones, roughly 87% observed once, and the top ten hold less than 8.5%. The sequenced sample consisted of peripheral blood. The sequence was obtained from a man aged 25 to 40 in a cohort sampled during active COVID-19. The chain recombines TRBV6-6 with TRBJ2-7, with 11 nucleotides matching TRBD1. The CDR3: CASSRTGGLYEQYF. In DNA, the CDR3 is TGTGCCAGCAGCAGGACAGGGGGCTTATACGAGCAGTACTTC.